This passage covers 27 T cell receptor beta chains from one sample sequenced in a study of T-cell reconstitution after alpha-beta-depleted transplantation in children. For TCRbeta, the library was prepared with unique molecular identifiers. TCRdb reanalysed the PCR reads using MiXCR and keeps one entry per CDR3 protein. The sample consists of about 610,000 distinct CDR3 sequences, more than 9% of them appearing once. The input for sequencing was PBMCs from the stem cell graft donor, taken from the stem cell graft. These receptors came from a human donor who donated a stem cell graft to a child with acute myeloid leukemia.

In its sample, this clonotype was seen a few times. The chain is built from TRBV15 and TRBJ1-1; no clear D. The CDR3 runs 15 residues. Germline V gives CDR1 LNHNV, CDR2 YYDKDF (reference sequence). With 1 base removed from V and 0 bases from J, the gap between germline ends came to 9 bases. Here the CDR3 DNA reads TGTGCCACCAGCAGAGGGGAAGATCTGAACACTGAAGCTTTCTTT. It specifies CATSRGEDLNTEAFF.

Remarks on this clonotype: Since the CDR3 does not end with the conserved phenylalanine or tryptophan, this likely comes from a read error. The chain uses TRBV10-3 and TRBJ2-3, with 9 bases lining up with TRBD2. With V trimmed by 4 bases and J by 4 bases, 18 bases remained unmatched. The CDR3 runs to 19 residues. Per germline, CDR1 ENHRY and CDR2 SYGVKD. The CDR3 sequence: CAISAPAGGPSSAADTQYL. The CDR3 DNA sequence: TGTGCCATCAGTGCTCCCGCGGGAGGGCCCTCATCGGCCGCAGATACGCAGTATCTT.

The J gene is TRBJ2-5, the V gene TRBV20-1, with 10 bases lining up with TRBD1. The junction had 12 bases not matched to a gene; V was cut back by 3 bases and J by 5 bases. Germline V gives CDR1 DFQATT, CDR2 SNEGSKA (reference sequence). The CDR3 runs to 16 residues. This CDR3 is CSASSPGQGVTETQYF. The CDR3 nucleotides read TGCAGTGCTAGTAGCCCTGGACAGGGGGTAACGGAGACCCAGTACTTC.

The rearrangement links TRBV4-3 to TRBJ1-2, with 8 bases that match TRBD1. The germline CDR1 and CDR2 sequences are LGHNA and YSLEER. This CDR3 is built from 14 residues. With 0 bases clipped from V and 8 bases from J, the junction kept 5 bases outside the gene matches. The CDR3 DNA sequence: TGCGCCAGCAGCCAAGACAGGGGGCGGACCGGCTACACCTTC. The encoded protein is CASSQDRGRTGYTF.

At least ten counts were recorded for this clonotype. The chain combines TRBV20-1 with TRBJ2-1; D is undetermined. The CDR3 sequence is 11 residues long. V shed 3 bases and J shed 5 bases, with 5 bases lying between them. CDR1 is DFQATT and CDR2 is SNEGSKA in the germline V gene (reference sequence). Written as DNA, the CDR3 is TGCAGTGCTAGTAAAAACAATGAGCAGTTCTTC. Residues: CSASKNNEQFF.

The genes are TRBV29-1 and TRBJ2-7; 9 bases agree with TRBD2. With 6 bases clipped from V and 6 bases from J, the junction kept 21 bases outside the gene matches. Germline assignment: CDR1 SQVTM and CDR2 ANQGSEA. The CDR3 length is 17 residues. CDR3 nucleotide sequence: TGCAGCGTCAAAAGGGTGGGGAAAAGCGGGAGGATCGGCGAGCAGTACTTC. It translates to CSVKRVGKSGRIGEQYF.

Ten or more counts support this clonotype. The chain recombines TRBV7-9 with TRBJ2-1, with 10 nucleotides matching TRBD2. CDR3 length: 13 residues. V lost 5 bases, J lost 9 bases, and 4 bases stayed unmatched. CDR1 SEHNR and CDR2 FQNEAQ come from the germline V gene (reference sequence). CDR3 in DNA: TGTGCCAGCAGCCCCCCTAGCGGGAGTGAGCAGTTCTTC. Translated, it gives CASSPPSGSEQFF.

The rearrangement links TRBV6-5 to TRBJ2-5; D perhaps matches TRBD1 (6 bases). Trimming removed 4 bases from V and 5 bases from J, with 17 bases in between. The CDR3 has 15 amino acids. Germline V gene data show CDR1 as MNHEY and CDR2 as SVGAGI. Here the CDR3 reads CASSSPGRGIETQYF. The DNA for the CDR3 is TGTGCCAGCAGTTCCCCGGGCAGGGGCATTGAGACCCAGTACTTC.

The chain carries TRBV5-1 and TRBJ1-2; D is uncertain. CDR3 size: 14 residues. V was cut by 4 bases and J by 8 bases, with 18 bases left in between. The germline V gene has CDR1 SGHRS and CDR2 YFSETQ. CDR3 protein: CASSPVAESGGYTF. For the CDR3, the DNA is TGCGCCAGCAGCCCGGTTGCGGAGTCGGGAGGCTACACCTTC.

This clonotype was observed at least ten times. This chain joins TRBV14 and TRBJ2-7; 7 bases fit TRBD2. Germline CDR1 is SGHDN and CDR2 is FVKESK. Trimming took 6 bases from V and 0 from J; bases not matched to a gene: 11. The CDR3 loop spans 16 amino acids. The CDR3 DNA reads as TGTGCCAGCAGTCTCGAATCCGGGAGGAGCTCCTACGAGCAGTACTTC. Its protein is CASSLESGRSSYEQYF. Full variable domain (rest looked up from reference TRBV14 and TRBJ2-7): EAGVTQFPSHSVIEKGQTVTLRCDPISGHDNLYWYRRVMGKEIKFLLHFVKESKQDESGMPNNRFLAERTGGTYSTLKVQPAELEDSGVYFCASSLESGRSSYEQYFGPGTRLTVT.

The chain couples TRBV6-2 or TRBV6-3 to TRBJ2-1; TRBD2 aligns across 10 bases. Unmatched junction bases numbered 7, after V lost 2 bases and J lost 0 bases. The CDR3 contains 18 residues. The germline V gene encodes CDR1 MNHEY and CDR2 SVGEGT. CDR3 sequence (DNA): TGTGCCAGCAGTTACGCTTCACTAGCGGGGCTCTCCTACAATGAGCAGTTCTTC. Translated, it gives CASSYASLAGLSYNEQFF.

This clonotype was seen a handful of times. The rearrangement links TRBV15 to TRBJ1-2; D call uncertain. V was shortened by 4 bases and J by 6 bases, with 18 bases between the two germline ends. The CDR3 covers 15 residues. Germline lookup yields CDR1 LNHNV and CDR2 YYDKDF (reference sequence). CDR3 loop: CATSMGRAIPHGYTF. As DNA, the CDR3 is TGTGCCACCAGCATGGGGAGGGCCATCCCTCATGGCTACACCTTC.

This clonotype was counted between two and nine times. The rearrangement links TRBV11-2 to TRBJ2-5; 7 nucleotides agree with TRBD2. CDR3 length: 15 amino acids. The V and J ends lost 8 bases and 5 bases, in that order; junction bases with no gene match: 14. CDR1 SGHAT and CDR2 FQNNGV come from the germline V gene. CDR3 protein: CASHRGERDGETQYF. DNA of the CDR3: TGTGCCAGCCACCGAGGGGAGCGGGACGGCGAGACCCAGTACTTC.

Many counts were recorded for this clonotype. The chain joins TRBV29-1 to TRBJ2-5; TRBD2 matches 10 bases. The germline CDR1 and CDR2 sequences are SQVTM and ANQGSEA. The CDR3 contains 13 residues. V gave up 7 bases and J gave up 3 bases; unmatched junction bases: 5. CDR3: CSASSGSKETQYF. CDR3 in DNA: TGCAGCGCTTCTAGCGGGAGTAAAGAGACCCAGTACTTC.

The CDR3 protein is CASSLEGLAGVKHTGEQFF. As DNA, the CDR3 is TGTGCCAGCAGCTTGGAGGGACTAGCGGGAGTAAAGCACACAGGGGAGCAGTTCTTC. This chain links TRBV13 with TRBJ2-1; 14 bases are shared with TRBD2. CDR1 is PRHDT, CDR2 FYEKMQ, per germline (reference sequence). V was clipped by 3 bases and J by 10 bases; unmatched bases: 17. The CDR3 extends over 19 amino acids.

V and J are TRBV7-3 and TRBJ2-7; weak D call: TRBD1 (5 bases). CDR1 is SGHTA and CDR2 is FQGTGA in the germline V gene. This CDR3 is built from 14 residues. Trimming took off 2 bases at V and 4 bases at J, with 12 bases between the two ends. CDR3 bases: TGTGCCAGCAGCTTAGGGGCCCCTGGATACGAGCAGTACTTC. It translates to CASSLGAPGYEQYF.

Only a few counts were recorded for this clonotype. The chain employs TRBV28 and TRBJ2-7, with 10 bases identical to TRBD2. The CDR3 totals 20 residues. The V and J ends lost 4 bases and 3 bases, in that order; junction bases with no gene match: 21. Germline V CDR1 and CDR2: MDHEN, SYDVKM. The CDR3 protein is CASSSRTSGPLARGFYEQYF. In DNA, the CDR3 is TGTGCCAGCAGTTCCCGGACTAGCGGTCCCCTCGCTCGGGGTTTCTACGAGCAGTACTTC.

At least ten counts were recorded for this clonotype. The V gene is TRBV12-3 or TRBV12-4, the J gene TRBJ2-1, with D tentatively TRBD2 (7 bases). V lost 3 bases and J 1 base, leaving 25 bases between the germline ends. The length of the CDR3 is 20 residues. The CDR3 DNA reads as TGTGCCAGCAGTTTTCGGGGGCTCCCTTTGGGGGGAGGGTCCTACAATGAGCAGTTCTTC. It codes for CASSFRGLPLGGGSYNEQFF.

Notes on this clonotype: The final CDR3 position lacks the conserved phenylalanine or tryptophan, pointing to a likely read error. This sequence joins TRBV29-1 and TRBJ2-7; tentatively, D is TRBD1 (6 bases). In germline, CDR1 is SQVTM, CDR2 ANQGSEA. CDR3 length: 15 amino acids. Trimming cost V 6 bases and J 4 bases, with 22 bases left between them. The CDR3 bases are TGCAGCGTAGACCCAGGGGCTCCCGGACGTTACGAGCAGTACTGC. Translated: CSVDPGAPGRYEQYC.

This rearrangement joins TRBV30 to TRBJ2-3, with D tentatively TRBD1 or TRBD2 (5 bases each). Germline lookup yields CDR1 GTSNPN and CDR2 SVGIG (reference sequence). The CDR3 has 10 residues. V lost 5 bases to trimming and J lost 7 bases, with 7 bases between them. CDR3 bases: TGTGCCTGGGGGGACCATACGCAGTATTTT. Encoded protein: CAWGDHTQYF.

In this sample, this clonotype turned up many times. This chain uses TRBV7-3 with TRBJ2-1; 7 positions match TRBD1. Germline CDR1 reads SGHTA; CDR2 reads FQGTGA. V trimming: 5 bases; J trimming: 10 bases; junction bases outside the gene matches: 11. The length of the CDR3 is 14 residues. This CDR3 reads CASSRGQAGTEQFF. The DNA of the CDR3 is TGTGCCAGCAGCAGAGGACAGGCTGGTACCGAGCAGTTCTTC.

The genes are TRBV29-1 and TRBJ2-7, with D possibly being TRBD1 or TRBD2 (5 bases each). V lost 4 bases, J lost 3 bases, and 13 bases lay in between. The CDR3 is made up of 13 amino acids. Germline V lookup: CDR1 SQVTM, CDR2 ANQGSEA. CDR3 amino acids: CSVGRTRGYEQYF. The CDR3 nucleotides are TGCAGCGTTGGTAGGACACGGGGCTACGAGCAGTACTTC.

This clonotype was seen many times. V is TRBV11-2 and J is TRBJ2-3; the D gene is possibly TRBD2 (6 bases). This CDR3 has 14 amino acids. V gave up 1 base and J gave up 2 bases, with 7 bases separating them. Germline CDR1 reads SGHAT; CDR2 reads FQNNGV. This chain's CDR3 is CASSLAGLTDTQYF. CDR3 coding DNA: TGTGCCAGCAGCTTAGCGGGACTCACAGATACGCAGTATTTT. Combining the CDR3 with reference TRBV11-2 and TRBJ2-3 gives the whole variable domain EAGVAQSPRYKIIEKRQSVAFWCNPISGHATLYWYQQILGQGPKLLIQFQNNGVVDDSQLPKDRFSAERLKGVDSTLKIQPAKLEDSAVYLCASSLAGLTDTQYFGPGTRLTVL.

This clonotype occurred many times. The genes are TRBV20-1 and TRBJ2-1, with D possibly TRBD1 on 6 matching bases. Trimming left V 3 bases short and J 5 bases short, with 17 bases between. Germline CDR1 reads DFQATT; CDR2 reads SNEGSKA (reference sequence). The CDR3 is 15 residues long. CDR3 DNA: TGCAGTGCTAGTTTGTCCGGGACACCGAACAATGAGCAGTTCTTC. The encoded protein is CSASLSGTPNNEQFF.

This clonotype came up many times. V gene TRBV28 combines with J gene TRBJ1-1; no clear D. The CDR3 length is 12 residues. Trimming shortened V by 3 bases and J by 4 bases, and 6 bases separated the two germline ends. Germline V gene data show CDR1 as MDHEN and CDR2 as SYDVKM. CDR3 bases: TGTGCCAGCAGTTTCGGAGTCACTGAAGCTTTCTTT. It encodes CASSFGVTEAFF.

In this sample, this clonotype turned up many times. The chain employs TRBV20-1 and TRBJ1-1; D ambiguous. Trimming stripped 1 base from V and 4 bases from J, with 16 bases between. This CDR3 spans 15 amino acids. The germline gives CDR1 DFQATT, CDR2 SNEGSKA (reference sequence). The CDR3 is CSARAGWDQATEAFF. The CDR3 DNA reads TGCAGTGCTAGAGCCGGGTGGGATCAGGCCACTGAAGCTTTCTTT.

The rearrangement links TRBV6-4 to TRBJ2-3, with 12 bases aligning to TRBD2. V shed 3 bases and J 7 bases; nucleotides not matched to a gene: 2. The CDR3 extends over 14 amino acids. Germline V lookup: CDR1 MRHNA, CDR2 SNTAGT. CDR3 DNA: TGTGCCAGCAGTGAACTAGCGGGAGGAAATACGCAGTATTTT. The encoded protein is CASSELAGGNTQYF.